Sequencing of this T cell receptor (beta chain) was carried out in a study of Ad26.COV2.S vaccination and SARS-CoV-2 variants. The sample's treatment: about 20 received Ad26.COV2.S at low or high dose, single or two shots; about 5 received placebo; per-sample allocation not given. After the first vaccine or placebo injection, samples were drawn on day 63. The study, taken as a whole, reports: Vaccine recipients posted higher spike-specific TCR breadth than their placebo counterparts.

As for this clone: Its antigen is unidentified.

The length of the CDR3 is 14 residues. V shed 2 bases and J shed 6 bases, with 14 bases lying between them. CDR1 SGHRS and CDR2 YFSETQ come from the germline V gene. Libraries were prepared by immunoSEQ multiplex PCR; TCRdb keeps only in-frame clonotypes and omits some of them. Of a few hundred thousand clones detected, 83% appear once; the ten largest clones hold just under 7.5%. This receptor was identified in a person between 18 and 60 years old who received the Ad26.COV2.S COVID-19 vaccine or a placebo. The sample in question was peripheral blood, obtained in a trial of Ad26.COV2.S vaccine versus placebo. The rearrangement links TRBV5-1 to TRBJ1-1, with D unresolved. The CDR3 sequence: CASSFSSQVPEAFF. The DNA for the CDR3 is TGCGCCAGCAGCTTTAGCAGCCAGGTCCCTGAAGCTTTCTTT.